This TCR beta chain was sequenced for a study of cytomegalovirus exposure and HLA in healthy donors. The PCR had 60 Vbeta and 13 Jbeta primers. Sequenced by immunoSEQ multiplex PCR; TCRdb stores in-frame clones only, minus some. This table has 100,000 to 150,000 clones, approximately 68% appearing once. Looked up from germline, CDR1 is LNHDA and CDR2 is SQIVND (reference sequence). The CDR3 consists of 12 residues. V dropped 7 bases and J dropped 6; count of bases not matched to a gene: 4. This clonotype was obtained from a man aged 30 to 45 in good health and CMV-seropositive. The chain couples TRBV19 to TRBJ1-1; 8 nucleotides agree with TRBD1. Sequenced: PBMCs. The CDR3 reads CASIGTGSEAFF. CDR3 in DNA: TGTGCCAGTATAGGGACAGGCTCTGAAGCTTTCTTT.